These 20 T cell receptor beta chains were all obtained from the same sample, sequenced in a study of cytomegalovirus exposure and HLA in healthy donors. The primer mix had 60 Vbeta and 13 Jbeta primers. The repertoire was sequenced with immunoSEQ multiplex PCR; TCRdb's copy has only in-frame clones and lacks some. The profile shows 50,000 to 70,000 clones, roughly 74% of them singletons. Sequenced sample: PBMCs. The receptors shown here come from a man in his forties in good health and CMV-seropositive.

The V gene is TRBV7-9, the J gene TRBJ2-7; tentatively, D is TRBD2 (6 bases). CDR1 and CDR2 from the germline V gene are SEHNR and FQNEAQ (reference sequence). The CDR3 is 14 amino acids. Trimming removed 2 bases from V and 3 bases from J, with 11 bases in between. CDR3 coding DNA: TGTGCCAGCAGCTTAAGTGGCGGGGTCTACGAGCAGTACTTC. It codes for CASSLSGGVYEQYF.

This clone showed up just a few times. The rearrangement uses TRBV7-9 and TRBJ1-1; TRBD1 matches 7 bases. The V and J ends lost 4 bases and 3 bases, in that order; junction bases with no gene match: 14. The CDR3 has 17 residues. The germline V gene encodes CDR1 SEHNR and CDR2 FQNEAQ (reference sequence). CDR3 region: CASSSSPGGSSDTEAFF. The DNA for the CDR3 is TGTGCCAGCAGCTCGTCTCCAGGGGGTTCCTCAGACACTGAAGCTTTCTTT.

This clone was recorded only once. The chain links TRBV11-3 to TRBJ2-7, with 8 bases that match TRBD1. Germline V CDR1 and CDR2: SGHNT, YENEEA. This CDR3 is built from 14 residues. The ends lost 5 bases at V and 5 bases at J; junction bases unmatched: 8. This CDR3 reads CASSRQGTTNEQYF. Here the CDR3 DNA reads TGTGCCAGCAGCCGACAGGGGACCACCAACGAGCAGTACTTC.

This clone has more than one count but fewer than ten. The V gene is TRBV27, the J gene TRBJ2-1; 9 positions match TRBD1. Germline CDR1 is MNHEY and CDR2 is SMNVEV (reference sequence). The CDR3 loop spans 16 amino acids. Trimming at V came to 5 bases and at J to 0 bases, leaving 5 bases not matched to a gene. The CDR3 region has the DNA TGTGCCAGCAGTCGGGACAGGGATATCTCCTACAATGAGCAGTTCTTC. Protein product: CASSRDRDISYNEQFF.

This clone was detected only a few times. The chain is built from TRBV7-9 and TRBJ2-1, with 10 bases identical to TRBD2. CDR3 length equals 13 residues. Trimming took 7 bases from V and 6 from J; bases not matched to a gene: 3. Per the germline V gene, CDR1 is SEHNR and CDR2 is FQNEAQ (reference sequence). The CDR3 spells CASTGLAANEQFF. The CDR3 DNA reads TGTGCCAGCACCGGACTAGCGGCCAATGAGCAGTTCTTC.

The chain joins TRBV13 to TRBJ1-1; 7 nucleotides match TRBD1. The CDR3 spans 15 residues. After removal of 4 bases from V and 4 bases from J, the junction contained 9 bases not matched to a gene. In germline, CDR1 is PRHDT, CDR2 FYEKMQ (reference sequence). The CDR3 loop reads CASSSELGQTTEAFF. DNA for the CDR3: TGTGCCAGCAGCTCCGAATTGGGACAGACCACTGAAGCTTTCTTT.

CDR3 sequence (DNA): TGTGCCAGCAGCGGGGGACAGGGACGAAATCAGCCCCAGCATTTT. Protein product: CASSGGQGRNQPQHF. The rearrangement links TRBV6-5 to TRBJ1-5, with 9 bases matching TRBD1. V trimming: 6 bases; J trimming: 4 bases; junction bases outside the gene matches: 7. Looked up from germline, CDR1 is MNHEY and CDR2 is SVGAGI. The CDR3 sequence is 15 residues long.

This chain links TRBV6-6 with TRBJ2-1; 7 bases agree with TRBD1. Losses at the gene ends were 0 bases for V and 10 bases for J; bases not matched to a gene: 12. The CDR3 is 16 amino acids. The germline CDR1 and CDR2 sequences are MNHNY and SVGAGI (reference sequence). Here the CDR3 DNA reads TGTGCCAGCAGTTACTCGACCGACAGGGCGGGTAGGGAGCAGTTCTTC. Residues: CASSYSTDRAGREQFF.

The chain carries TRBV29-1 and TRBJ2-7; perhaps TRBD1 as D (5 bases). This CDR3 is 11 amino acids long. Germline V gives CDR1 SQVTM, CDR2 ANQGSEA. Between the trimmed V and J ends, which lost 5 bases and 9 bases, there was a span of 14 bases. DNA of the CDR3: TGCAGCGTTCGTGGCAGGGAAGGGCAGTACTTC. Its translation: CSVRGREGQYF.

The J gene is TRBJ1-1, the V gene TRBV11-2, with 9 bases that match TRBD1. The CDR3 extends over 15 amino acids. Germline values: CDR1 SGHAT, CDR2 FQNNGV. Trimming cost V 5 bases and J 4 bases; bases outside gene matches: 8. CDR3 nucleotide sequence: TGTGCCAGCAGCGCCACGGGACAGGGAGGCACTGAAGCTTTCTTT. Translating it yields CASSATGQGGTEAFF.

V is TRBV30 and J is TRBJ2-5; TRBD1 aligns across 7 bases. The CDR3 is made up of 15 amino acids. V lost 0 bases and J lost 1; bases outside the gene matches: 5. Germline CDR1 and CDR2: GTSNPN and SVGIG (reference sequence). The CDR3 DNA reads TGTGCCTGGAGTGTGGACAGGAGTACCCAAGAGACCCAGTACTTC. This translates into CAWSVDRSTQETQYF.

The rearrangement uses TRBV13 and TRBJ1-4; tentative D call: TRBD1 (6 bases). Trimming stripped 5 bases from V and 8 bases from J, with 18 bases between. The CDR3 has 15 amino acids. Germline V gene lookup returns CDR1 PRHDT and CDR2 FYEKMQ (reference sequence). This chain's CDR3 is CASSPQGLMTEKLFF. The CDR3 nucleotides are TGTGCCAGCAGCCCACAGGGATTAATGACGGAAAAACTGTTTTTT.

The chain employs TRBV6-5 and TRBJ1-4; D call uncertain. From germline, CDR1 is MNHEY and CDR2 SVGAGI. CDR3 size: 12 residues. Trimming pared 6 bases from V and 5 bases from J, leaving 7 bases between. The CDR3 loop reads CASRRWNEKLFF. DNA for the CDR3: TGTGCCAGCAGGAGGTGGAATGAAAAACTGTTTTTT.

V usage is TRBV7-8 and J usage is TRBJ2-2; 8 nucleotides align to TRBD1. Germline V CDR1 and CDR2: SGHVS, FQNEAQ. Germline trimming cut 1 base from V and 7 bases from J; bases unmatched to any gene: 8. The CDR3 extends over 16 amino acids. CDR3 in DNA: TGTGCCAGCAGCTTAGTATCGACAGGGGATGTCGGGGAGCTGTTTTTT. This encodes CASSLVSTGDVGELFF.

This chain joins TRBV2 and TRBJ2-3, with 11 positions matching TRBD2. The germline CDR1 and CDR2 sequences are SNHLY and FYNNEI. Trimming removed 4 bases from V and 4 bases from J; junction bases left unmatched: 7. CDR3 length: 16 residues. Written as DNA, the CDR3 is TGTGCCAGCAGTGGGGCTAGCGGGGGGAAAGCAGATACGCAGTATTTT. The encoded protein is CASSGASGGKADTQYF.

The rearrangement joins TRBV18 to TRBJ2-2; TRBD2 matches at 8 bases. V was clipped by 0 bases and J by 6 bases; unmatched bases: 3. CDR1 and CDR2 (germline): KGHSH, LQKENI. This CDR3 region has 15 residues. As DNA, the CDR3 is TGTGCCAGCTCACCACCACTGACTAGCGCCGGGGAGCTGTTTTTT. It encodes CASSPPLTSAGELFF.

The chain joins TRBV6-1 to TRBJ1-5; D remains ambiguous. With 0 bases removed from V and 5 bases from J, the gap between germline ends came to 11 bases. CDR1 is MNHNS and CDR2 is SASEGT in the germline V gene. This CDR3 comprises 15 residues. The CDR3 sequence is CASSEALQAYQPQHF. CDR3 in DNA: TGTGCCAGCAGTGAAGCGCTTCAGGCATATCAGCCCCAGCATTTT.

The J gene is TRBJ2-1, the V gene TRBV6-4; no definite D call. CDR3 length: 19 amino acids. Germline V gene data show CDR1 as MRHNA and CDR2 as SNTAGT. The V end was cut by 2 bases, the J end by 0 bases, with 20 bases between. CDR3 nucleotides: TGTGCCAGCAGTGACCCGGGTTCCGATCAATCTGCCTCCTACAATGAGCAGTTCTTC. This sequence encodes CASSDPGSDQSASYNEQFF.

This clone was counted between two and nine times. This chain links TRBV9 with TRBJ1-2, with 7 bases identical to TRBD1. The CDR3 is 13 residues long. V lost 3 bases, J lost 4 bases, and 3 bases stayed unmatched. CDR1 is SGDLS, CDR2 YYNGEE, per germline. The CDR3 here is CASSGGTVYGYTF. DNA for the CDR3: TGTGCCAGCAGCGGCGGGACAGTCTATGGCTACACCTTC.

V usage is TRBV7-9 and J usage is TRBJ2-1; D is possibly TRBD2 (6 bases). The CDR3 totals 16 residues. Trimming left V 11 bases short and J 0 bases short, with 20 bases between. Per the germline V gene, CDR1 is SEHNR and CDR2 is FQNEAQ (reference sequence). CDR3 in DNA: TGTGCCGGCCTAACCCTAAGGAGGGCCTCCTACAATGAGCAGTTCTTC. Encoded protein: CAGLTLRRASYNEQFF.